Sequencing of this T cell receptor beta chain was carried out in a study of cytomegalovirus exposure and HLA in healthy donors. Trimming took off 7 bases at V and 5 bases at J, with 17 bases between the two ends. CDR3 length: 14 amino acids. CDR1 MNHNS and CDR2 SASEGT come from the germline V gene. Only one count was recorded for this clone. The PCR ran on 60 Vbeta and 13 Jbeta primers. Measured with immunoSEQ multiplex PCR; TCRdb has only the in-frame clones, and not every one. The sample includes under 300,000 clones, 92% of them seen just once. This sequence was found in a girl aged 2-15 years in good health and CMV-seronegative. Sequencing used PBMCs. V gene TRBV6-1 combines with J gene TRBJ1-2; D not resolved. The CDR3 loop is CASIGLTPLYGYTF. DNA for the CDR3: TGTGCCAGCATTGGACTGACCCCCCTATATGGCTACACCTTC.